This T cell receptor (beta chain) is drawn from a study of early T cells in non-severe SARS-CoV-2 infection (dated by TCRdb to about 2021). The study in broad terms: TCR sequencing used bulk RNA from unsorted whole blood, so alpha and beta chains could not be paired. Findings and caveats that apply to the study as a whole: VDJdb matching was skewed toward anti-spike CD8 responses and likely underestimated virus-specific expansions by missing private and CD4 specificities.

This was a case-control study nested in a cohort of healthcare workers in London, UK, who had nasopharyngeal swab PCR tests and blood samples taken every week. Healthcare workers were recruited between 23 and 31 March 2020, during the week of the UK lockdown, and were followed weekly for up to about 15 weeks. There are many counts of this clonotype. This clone's antigen is unknown. The input lacks base qualities; no much larger clone sits a single base away. V has 4 bases trimmed and J has 4 bases trimmed; junction bases matching no gene number 14. CDR1 and CDR2 are drawn from the germline V gene: SQVTM, ANQGSEA. The CDR3, cysteine through phenylalanine, is 17 amino acids long. CDR3 DNA is the only sequence kept; it has 51 bases, read in frame from the first base. The library was generated by 5' RACE. The sequencer listed for this sample is NextSeq 500. Unique molecular identifiers were attached to individual cDNA molecules in the TCR library protocol so that sequencing error and PCR bias could be corrected. Both TCR alpha and beta chains were sequenced, and tight co-correlation was observed between alpha and beta sequence abundances in each sample. From the authors' description of their analysis: Decombinator V4 was used to annotate TCR sequences for V gene, J gene and CDR3. TCRs were defined as expanded if a significant change between any two time points was detected under a Poisson model with p below 0.0001. Abundances of TCRs were expressed as counts per million after normalisation to the total number of TCRs sequenced in each sample. TRAV1-2 paired with TRAJ12, TRAJ20 or TRAJ33 defined MAIT TCRs, while TRAV10 paired with TRAJ18 defined iNKT TCRs. VDJdb, accessed on 1 November 2021, was searched for TCRs annotated for CMV, EBV and SARS-CoV-2, and TCRs annotated for more than one antigen were excluded. Through fastp at Q25 and MiXCR, TCRdb rebuilt clones from the public reads, retaining in-frame beta chains. CDR3 protein sequences are deduplicated, and each keeps its most common genes and DNA. TCRdb's processing, not the authors', yielded these V and J calls. This sample holds 30,000 to 45,000 distinct CDR3 sequences; 9% to 10% were observed only once. Jointly, the top ten make up approximately 12% of the sample.

The source of this sequence is an adult who was a healthcare worker with PCR-confirmed SARS-CoV-2 infection or an uninfected control (not recorded which). The chain employs TRBV29-1 and TRBJ2-7; TRBD2 lines up with 12 middle nucleotides. The source material was whole blood. The DNA reads TGCAGCGTTGGTCGGTCTAGCGGGGGGGTACCAGGGTACGAGCAGTACTTC. Its protein product is CSVGRSSGGVPGYEQYF.